This TCR beta chain was captured in a study of blood T cell repertoires in COVID-19 (dated by TCRdb to about 2020). Concerning the study at large: The collaborator samples originated in the United States, Italy and Spain and spanned the acute and convalescent phases of COVID-19. Where available, HLA class I and class II types were obtained from metadata supplied by the sample provider rather than from assay-based typing. Samples were obtained from the ongoing ImmuneRACE study (first 160 participants) and from some 1,300 subjects provided by 6 global collaborators. The prospective study material was composed of cDNA or gDNA derived from T cells, B-cell-depleted T cells, or PBMCs. Nearly every sample came with metadata listing a de-identified subject ID, COVID-19 status, age in years and sex. The repertoires were released in a freely available public database meant as a resource for research on the immune response to SARS-CoV-2. The dataset comprised deeply sampled blood TCRbeta repertoires from subjects exposed to, actively infected with, or recovered from COVID-19. Overall study outcomes, separate from this receptor: The amount of clinical and demographic metadata varied by source and participant and was provided uncurated.

Collaborating institutions collected whole blood in K2EDTA tubes following their own protocols. For TCRbeta analysis, collaborators shipped samples as frozen whole blood, isolated PBMCs, or DNA extracted from either of those sample types. Note on this clone: It lacks a known antigen. No per-base quality is available; no much larger clone lies one base away.

CDR1 and CDR2 are drawn from the germline V gene: MDHEN, SYDVKM. V ends up 1 base short and J 4 bases short, with an unmatched junction base count of 7. Its CDR3 holds 16 amino acids, cysteine through phenylalanine. Solely the CDR3 DNA is kept, with 48 bases framed from the first base. TCRbeta CDR3 regions were amplified from genomic DNA using the immunoSEQ Assay, a bias-controlled multiplex PCR. As for the original processing: Within the assay, amplification of reference gene primers was used to estimate how many nucleated cells each sample contained. To quantify the absolute abundance of each unique TCRbeta CDR3 rearrangement, sequence reads were collapsed and filtered. For each sample, productive Simpson clonality was calculated by taking the square root of Simpson's diversity index across productive rearrangements. The immuneACCESS repertoire file appears here via TCRdb, limited to in-frame rearrangements. These files lack a portion of the clones; in checked studies, under half of the deficit traces to unresolved V genes, and the cause of the others is not known. V and J calls and clone size are given by that table; D and trimming were obtained from the DNA. The sample records some 8,000 clones, about 81% of which are singletons. The ten top clones hold about 17% of the sample.

The receptor comes from a human donor with active COVID-19. The donor label of this sample is uncertain. The V gene is TRBV28 and the J gene is TRBJ2-7, and TRBD2 aligns with 10 junction nucleotides. The sequencing sample was made of peripheral blood. The CDR3 here reads CASSLLALAGDYEQYF. The nucleotide sequence reads as follows: TGTGCCAGCAGTTTATTGGCCCTAGCGGGAGATTACGAGCAGTACTTC.